The rows below give T cell receptor beta chains drawn from one sample of a study of blood T cell repertoires in COVID-19. Sequenced by immunoSEQ multiplex PCR; TCRdb stores in-frame clones only, minus some. The table has 150,000 or so clones, more than 75% seen once. Input material: PBMCs or T cells enriched from blood (not recorded which). The receptors here all came from a woman between 45 and 65 years old who had recovered from COVID-19. Each CDR3 is given with its conserved first and last residue. The D gene is left open where the match is weak. Expanded clones are given a class, and other clones once, few, many or no size at all.

clone_size | d_call | j_call | v_call | cdr3_aa | cdr3_nt
- | - | TRBJ2-3 | TRBV7-6 | CASSRTSPHTDTQYF | TGTGCCAGCAGCCGGACTTCCCCCCACACAGATACGCAGTATTTT
- | TRBD1 | TRBJ2-1 | TRBV3-1/TRBV3-2 | CASSQRKRPGGYNEQFF | TGTGCCAGCAGCCAACGAAAGCGACCAGGGGGCTACAATGAGCAGTTCTTC
- | - | TRBJ2-5 | TRBV2 | CASSDMSGERETQYF | TGTGCCAGCAGTGATATGAGTGGGGAGCGAGAGACCCAGTACTTC
- | TRBD2 | TRBJ2-7 | TRBV7-8 | CASSALAGGFYEQYF | TGTGCCAGCAGCGCACTAGCGGGAGGATTCTACGAGCAGTACTTC
- | TRBD1 | TRBJ2-3 | TRBV7-2 | CASSPGGRGSTDTQYF | TGTGCCAGCAGCCCAGGGGGCAGGGGTAGCACAGATACGCAGTATTTT
- | TRBD2 | TRBJ2-1 | TRBV28 | CASTPTGTRRANEQFF | TGTGCCAGCACCCCTACCGGGACTAGAAGAGCCAATGAGCAGTTCTTC
- | - | TRBJ1-1 | TRBV2 | CASRLTLNTEAFF | TGTGCCAGCAGATTAACTCTGAACACTGAAGCTTTCTTT
- | - | TRBJ2-7 | TRBV28 | CASNSGGGTGLYEQYF | TGTGCCAGCAACTCGGGAGGAGGGACAGGCCTCTACGAGCAGTACTTC
few | TRBD2 | TRBJ2-5 | TRBV3-1/TRBV3-2 | CASSPGGDQETQYF | TGTGCCAGCAGCCCGGGAGGGGATCAAGAGACCCAGTACTTC
- | TRBD2 | TRBJ2-7 | TRBV27 | CASSPRTSLSHEQYF | TGTGCCAGCAGTCCTCGGACTAGCTTGAGCCACGAGCAGTACTTC
- | TRBD2 | TRBJ2-4 | TRBV3-1/TRBV3-2 | CASAGGFHPGLAGADIQYF | TGTGCCAGCGCGGGAGGATTTCATCCGGGACTAGCGGGAGCCGACATTCAGTACTTC
- | - | TRBJ2-1 | TRBV24-1 | CATSEPGTTDNEQFF | TGTGCCACCAGTGAGCCCGGGACAACCGACAATGAGCAGTTCTTC
- | TRBD2 | TRBJ2-1 | TRBV5-8 | CASSLGAGGADEQFF | TGTGCCAGCAGCTTGGGAGCGGGAGGGGCGGATGAGCAGTTCTTC
- | - | TRBJ1-4 | TRBV7-6 | CASSLATGPLNEKLFF | TGTGCCAGCAGCTTAGCGACAGGTCCCCTTAATGAAAAACTGTTTTTT
- | - | TRBJ1-1 | TRBV4-1 | CASSQLGAPGAFF | TGCGCCAGCAGCCAGTTGGGGGCGCCCGGAGCTTTCTTT